The 30 T cell receptor beta chains in this list originate from one sample, sequenced in a study of T-cell memory formation after mild COVID-19. One entry per CDR3 protein results from TCRdb running MiXCR on the 5' RACE reads. This sample carries about 290,000 distinct CDR3 sequences, roughly 15% of them seen once, and the ten largest clones take about a fifth. Sequenced: PBMCs or a T cell subset sorted from them (not recorded which). The receptors here all came from a man in his late teens or twenties who had mild COVID-19 (a few samples of this study predate the infection). Cell type and time point are not known.

This clonotype was counted between two and nine times. The rearrangement uses TRBV7-2 and TRBJ2-2; TRBD2 might be the D (7 bases). V was clipped by 8 bases and J by 7 bases, with 14 bases between them. Germline-derived CDR1 and CDR2 are SGHTA and FQGNSA. The CDR3 spans 13 residues. CDR3 coding DNA: TGTGCCAGCGGGGGGGGCCAGTACGGGGAGCTGTTTTTT. Amino acid sequence: CASGGGQYGELFF.

The chain combines TRBV2 with TRBJ2-1, with 9 bases that match TRBD2. CDR3 length: 16 residues. J was trimmed by 1 base and V by 4 bases; bases with no gene match: 5. Germline assignment: CDR1 SNHLY and CDR2 FYNNEI. The CDR3 DNA sequence: TGTGCCAGCAGTGCCGTCCTAGCGGGGTCCTACAATGAGCAGTTCTTC. Encoded protein: CASSAVLAGSYNEQFF. Full variable domain (missing parts from reference TRBV2 and TRBJ2-1): EPEVTQTPSHQVTQMGQEVILRCVPISNHLYFYWYRQILGQKVEFLVSFYNNEISEKSEIFDDQFSVERPDGSNFTLKIRSTKLEDSAMYFCASSAVLAGSYNEQFFGPGTRLTVL.

V usage is TRBV7-3 and J usage is TRBJ2-3, with 8 bases matching TRBD2. Per germline, CDR1 SGHTA and CDR2 FQGTGA. CDR3 size: 15 residues. The V and J ends lost 0 bases and 4 bases, in that order; junction bases with no gene match: 3. As DNA, the CDR3 is TGTGCCAGCAGCTTAACTAGCGGGGATGCAGATACGCAGTATTTT. Translating gives CASSLTSGDADTQYF.

This clonotype was detected a few times. CDR3 DNA: TGTGCCAGCAGCTTAGCGTGGGGTCACTCTGGAAACACCATATATTTT. Protein product: CASSLAWGHSGNTIYF. The chain has TRBV7-2 and TRBJ1-3; D is unresolved. V shed 0 bases and J shed 0 bases, with 9 bases lying between them. The germline V gene has CDR1 SGHTA and CDR2 FQGNSA. The CDR3 covers 16 residues.

This clonotype has just a few counts. The CDR3 sequence: CASSFLQGVVADTQYF. In DNA form, the CDR3 reads TGTGCCAGCAGCTTCTTACAGGGGGTTGTTGCAGATACGCAGTATTTT. J is TRBJ2-3 and V is TRBV7-9; TRBD1 matches 8 bases. V was clipped by 3 bases and J by 4 bases; unmatched bases: 9. This CDR3 has 16 amino acids. Germline lookup yields CDR1 SEHNR and CDR2 FQNEAQ (reference sequence).

V gene TRBV7-9 combines with J gene TRBJ2-5; D possibly corresponds to TRBD2 (6 bases). The ends were cut back, 4 bases at V and 2 bases at J, with 14 bases in the middle. The CDR3 sequence is 15 residues long. CDR1 and CDR2 from the germline V gene are SEHNR and FQNEAQ (reference sequence). The CDR3 here is CASSYGTLRQETQYF. CDR3 DNA: TGTGCCAGCAGCTACGGGACTCTACGACAAGAGACCCAGTACTTC.

This clonotype has ten or more counts. V gene TRBV4-1 combines with J gene TRBJ2-1; 13 bases are a match to TRBD2. CDR3 size: 16 residues. Losses at the gene ends were 0 bases for V and 10 bases for J; bases not matched to a gene: 6. CDR1 MGHRA and CDR2 YSYEKL come from the germline V gene. CDR3 sequence reads: CASSQDGTSGGEEQFF. CDR3 bases: TGCGCCAGCAGCCAAGATGGAACTAGCGGGGGGGAGGAGCAGTTCTTC.

This clonotype appeared a single time. The rearrangement uses TRBV19 and TRBJ1-5, with 7 bases fitting TRBD1. Germline values: CDR1 LNHDA, CDR2 SQIVND (reference sequence). The CDR3 is 13 residues long. The trim removed 11 bases at V and 4 bases at J, leaving 8 bases unmatched. The CDR3 DNA is TGTGCCTCCAAGACAGGGAGAAATCAGCCCCAGCATTTT. It is translated as CASKTGRNQPQHF.

This clonotype has a handful of counts. CDR3: CASSRHEGGVWETQYF. The CDR3 bases are TGTGCCAGCAGCCGTCACGAGGGGGGAGTCTGGGAGACCCAGTACTTC. This chain uses TRBV7-9 with TRBJ2-5, with D perhaps assigned TRBD1 or TRBD2 (6 bases each). Germline CDR1 SEHNR, CDR2 FQNEAQ (reference sequence). The CDR3 is 16 residues long. V dropped 5 bases and J dropped 5 bases, with 21 bases sitting between them.

This clonotype has more than one count but fewer than ten. The V call is TRBV7-3, the J call TRBJ1-1, with TRBD1 identical over 10 bases. Germline-derived CDR1 and CDR2 are SGHTA and FQGTGA. CDR3 size: 13 residues. The V gene end was trimmed by 3 bases and the J gene end by 7 bases; junction bases not matched to a gene: 2. The DNA for the CDR3 is TGTGCCAGCAGCTTGACAGGGGGCCTTGAAGCTTTCTTT. Residues: CASSLTGGLEAFF. The full variable domain, in which reference TRBV7-3 and TRBJ1-1 provide the parts outside the CDR3, is GAGVSQTPSNKVTEKGKYVELRCDPISGHTALYWYRQSLGQGPEFLIYFQGTGAADDSGLPNDRFFAVRPEGSVSTLKIQRTERGDSAVYLCASSLTGGLEAFFGQGTRLTVV.

The chain couples TRBV4-3 to TRBJ2-5; 8 bases agree with TRBD1. The CDR3 is 14 residues long. J was trimmed by 5 bases and V by 5 bases; bases with no gene match: 7. Germline V gene sequence: CDR1 LGHNA, CDR2 YSLEER. CDR3 nucleotides: TGCGCCAGCAGCTACCGGACAGGGCACGAGACCCAGTACTTC. Translation gives CASSYRTGHETQYF.

The gene calls are TRBV7-2 and TRBJ2-7; 8 positions match TRBD1. CDR1 is SGHTA, CDR2 FQGNSA, per germline. The CDR3 is 13 amino acids. With V trimmed by 6 bases and J by 4 bases, 5 bases remained unmatched. DNA of the CDR3: TGTGCCAGCAGTCAGGACAGGGAATACGAGCAGTACGTC. Amino acids: CASSQDREYEQYV.

This clonotype was found a few times. The chain joins TRBV6-6 to TRBJ1-1, with 7 bases matching TRBD1. J lost 8 bases, V lost 6 bases, and 6 bases had no gene match. The CDR3 runs 12 residues. Per the germline V gene, CDR1 is MNHNY and CDR2 is SVGAGI (reference sequence). The DNA for the CDR3 is TGTGCCAGCAGCCGACAGGGTTCAGAAGCTTTCTTT. Encoded protein: CASSRQGSEAFF.

This clonotype has a handful of counts. Here the CDR3 reads CASSSPGQGADEQYF. The CDR3 nucleotides are TGTGCCAGCAGTTCCCCGGGACAGGGGGCGGATGAGCAGTACTTC. J is TRBJ2-7 and V is TRBV6-9; 12 bases are shared with TRBD1. The CDR3 totals 15 residues. V lost 4 bases and J lost 7; bases outside the gene matches: 8. The germline CDR1 and CDR2 sequences are MNHGY and SVAAGI.

The chain couples TRBV29-1 to TRBJ1-6; TRBD1 is a possible D gene (5 bases). The CDR3 totals 13 residues. The germline V gene encodes CDR1 SQVTM and CDR2 ANQGSEA. V shed 5 bases and J shed 7 bases, with 12 bases lying between them. In nucleotides, the CDR3 is TGCAGCGTTCGAGACAGAAAAAATTCACCCCTCCACTTT. Translation: CSVRDRKNSPLHF.

This clonotype was picked up many times. This chain joins TRBV12-3 or TRBV12-4 and TRBJ2-3, with D possibly TRBD1 on 6 matching bases. Trimming removed 3 bases from V and 1 base from J, with 11 bases in between. The CDR3 contains 15 residues. CDR3 residues: CASSLDRTGTDTQYF. In DNA, the CDR3 is TGTGCCAGCAGTTTGGACCGGACAGGCACAGATACGCAGTATTTT.

In this sample, this clonotype turned up many times. The rearrangement uses TRBV4-2 and TRBJ2-1; maybe TRBD2 (6 bases). Trimming shortened V by 5 bases and J by 2 bases, and 13 bases separated the two germline ends. CDR3 size: 15 residues. Germline CDR1 is LGHNA and CDR2 is YNFKEQ. CDR3 sequence (DNA): TGTGCCAGCAGCGAAGTCGGGGGTCCCTACAATGAGCAGTTCTTC. Translating it yields CASSEVGGPYNEQFF.

This clonotype showed up just a few times. The chain is built from TRBV9 and TRBJ2-5, with TRBD2 as a possible D gene (5 bases). The CDR3 sequence is 16 residues long. V was trimmed by 1 base and J by 2 bases, leaving 15 bases between them. The germline V gene has CDR1 SGDLS and CDR2 YYNGEE. The CDR3 reads CASSVRASGLQETQYF. For the CDR3, the DNA is TGTGCCAGCAGCGTAAGGGCCAGCGGTCTGCAAGAGACCCAGTACTTC.

This clonotype has a handful of counts. The genes are TRBV11-2 and TRBJ1-1; 10 nucleotides line up with TRBD1. The V gene's germline CDR1 is SGHAT and CDR2 FQNNGV. V gave up 5 bases and J gave up 7 bases; unmatched junction bases: 10. The CDR3 sequence is 15 residues long. The CDR3 is CASSRTGGGHNEAFF. CDR3 in DNA: TGTGCCAGCAGCCGGACAGGGGGAGGTCATAATGAAGCTTTCTTT. The entire variable domain, with the rest obtained from reference TRBV11-2 and TRBJ1-1, is as follows: EAGVAQSPRYKIIEKRQSVAFWCNPISGHATLYWYQQILGQGPKLLIQFQNNGVVDDSQLPKDRFSAERLKGVDSTLKIQPAKLEDSAVYLCASSRTGGGHNEAFFGQGTRLTVV.

The table lists this clonotype with many counts. The V and J genes are TRBV4-3 and TRBJ1-1; D ambiguous. This CDR3 has 16 amino acids. The germline V and J ends were trimmed by 1 base and 2 bases, with 14 bases remaining between them. Per germline, CDR1 LGHNA and CDR2 YSLEER. The DNA of the CDR3 is TGCGCCAGCAGCCAAGCGACTGGATACCCTAACACTGAAGCTTTCTTT. It encodes CASSQATGYPNTEAFF.

This clonotype was seen repeatedly, ten times or more. The V and J genes are TRBV4-3 and TRBJ2-3, with a tentative D call TRBD1 (5 bases). The CDR3 is made up of 16 amino acids. Trimming took 4 bases from V and 3 from J, leaving 17 bases between them. Per germline, CDR1 LGHNA and CDR2 YSLEER. CDR3 sequence: CASSRGSDRKTDTQYF. DNA for the CDR3: TGCGCCAGCAGCCGAGGTAGTGACAGAAAGACAGATACGCAGTATTTT.

The chain recombines TRBV4-2 with TRBJ2-7; TRBD2 might be the D (7 bases). The CDR3 spans 18 residues. The V and J ends lost 0 bases and 4 bases respectively, with 22 bases between them. Germline CDR1 and CDR2: LGHNA and YNFKEQ. The CDR3 nucleotides are TGTGCCAGCAGCCAAGATGGGGGCGGGGGCCCCTCGGATTACGAGCAGTACTTC. Translation: CASSQDGGGGPSDYEQYF.

This clonotype has more than one count but fewer than ten. The genes are TRBV20-1 and TRBJ1-2; unclear D gene. The CDR3 contains 15 residues. The germline V gene encodes CDR1 DFQATT and CDR2 SNEGSKA (reference sequence). With 5 bases removed from V and 0 bases from J, the gap between germline ends came to 16 bases. The DNA for the CDR3 is TGCAGTGCTCTGGATGCACTCCTAGCTAACTATGGCTACACCTTC. Amino acid sequence: CSALDALLANYGYTF.

The V and J genes are TRBV5-1 and TRBJ2-5; D is undetermined. The V end lost 0 bases, the J end lost 5 bases, and 11 bases lay between the germline ends. Germline V CDR1 and CDR2: SGHRS, YFSETQ. The CDR3 consists of 14 residues. CDR3 coding DNA: TGCGCCAGCAGCTTGGGGCTATCTTCTGAGACCCAGTACTTC. The encoded protein is CASSLGLSSETQYF.

This clonotype was observed a handful of times. The chain combines TRBV7-2 with TRBJ2-7, with D uncertain. Germline V gene data show CDR1 as SGHTA and CDR2 as FQGNSA. This CDR3 has 14 amino acids. Trimming left V 5 bases short and J 1 base short, with 12 bases between. DNA of the CDR3: TGTGCCAGCAGCCCCCTCATGCAGTCCTACGAGCAGTACGTC. It yields the protein CASSPLMQSYEQYV.

The V gene is TRBV11-2, the J gene TRBJ1-1, with TRBD1 matching over 7 bases. V was clipped by 5 bases and J by 4 bases; unmatched bases: 7. The CDR3 has 14 amino acids. Germline CDR1 reads SGHAT; CDR2 reads FQNNGV. The CDR3, as DNA: TGTGCCAGCAGCGTAACCCCAGGGGGCACTGAAGCTTTCTTT. Amino acids: CASSVTPGGTEAFF.

This sequence joins TRBV12-3 or TRBV12-4 and TRBJ2-7, with D maybe TRBD1 (5 bases). Trimming removed 5 bases at V and 7 bases at J, with 12 bases between. This CDR3 region has 12 residues. CDR3 DNA sequence: TGTGCCAGCAGTCCGTCGGCAGGGGAGCAGTACTTC. This gives the protein CASSPSAGEQYF.

The chain recombines TRBV4-1 with TRBJ1-5; no clear D gene. The CDR3 totals 15 residues. Germline CDR1 reads MGHRA; CDR2 reads YSYEKL. The V end lost 3 bases, the J end lost 4 bases, and 13 bases lay between the germline ends. CDR3 sequence: CASSQLPGSNQPQHF. In DNA form, the CDR3 reads TGCGCCAGCAGCCAGCTACCCGGGAGTAATCAGCCCCAGCATTTT.

This clonotype occurred many times. The chain carries TRBV24-1 and TRBJ2-3; D not certain. Trimming shortened V by 8 bases and J by 3 bases, and 11 bases separated the two germline ends. From germline, CDR1 is KGHDR and CDR2 SFDVKD. The CDR3 consists of 13 residues. The CDR3: CATTGGATDTQYF. The CDR3 DNA follows: TGTGCCACCACGGGTGGTGCAACAGATACGCAGTATTTT.

This clonotype was seen at least ten times. The V call is TRBV7-9, the J call TRBJ1-1; D call uncertain. The germline V and J ends were trimmed by 1 base and 5 bases, with 11 bases remaining between them. The CDR3 is 14 amino acids. CDR1 SEHNR and CDR2 FQNEAQ come from the germline V gene (reference sequence). CDR3 amino acids: CASSLDPVGTEAFF. The CDR3, as DNA: TGTGCCAGCAGCTTAGATCCCGTAGGGACTGAAGCTTTCTTT.